Many counts were recorded for the clone carrying this TCR beta chain. The antigen is not known. CDR3 length: 12 residues. Trimming left V 6 bases short and J 3 bases short, with 12 bases between. Germline V gives CDR1 DFQATT, CDR2 SNEGSKA (reference sequence). This specimen comes from a study of T cells in Graves' hyperthyroidism and ophthalmopathy. Findings and limits, study-wide: Ophthalmopathy was separated from stable hyperthyroidism by a 13 V-J model.

It was RNA transcripts that yielded the amplified TCR beta CDR3 regions. Primed by the HTBI set, a first-round RT-PCR was run on the TCR CDR3. MiXCR, run by TCRdb on the multiplex PCR reads, gives a single entry per CDR3 protein. Of 600,000 or so distinct CDR3 sequences in the sample, around 15% are singletons; the top ten hold less than 4.5%. This TCR was recovered from a woman in her 30s with Graves' hyperthyroidism. The sample comprised blood. The chain uses TRBV20-1 and TRBJ2-7; no clear D. CDR3 DNA: TGCAGTGCCGGTAAGATAGACTACGAGCAGTACTTC. Amino acids: CSAGKIDYEQYF.